Listed below are T cell receptor beta chains from one sample, sequenced in a study of PD-L1 blockade in urothelial cancer. TCRdb's table, derived via immunoSEQ multiplex PCR, lists solely in-frame clones and lacks some. The sample records roughly 27,000 clones, around 87% being singletons. Sequenced here: PBMCs, sampled around atezolizumab (anti-PD-L1) treatment. These TCRs come from a man aged 50-59 years with urothelial cancer. CDR3s include the opening cysteine and the closing phenylalanine or tryptophan. D genes are given only for firm matches. Clone size is not always given. Where it is, it says once, few, many or a class for expanded clones.

j_gene: TRBJ1-2
d_gene: NA
v_gene: TRBV6-1
abundance: NA
CDR3aa: CASSATNYGYTF
CDR3nt: TGTGCCAGCAGTGCCACTAACTATGGCTACACCTTC

j_gene: TRBJ2-6
d_gene: NA
v_gene: TRBV6-6
abundance: NA
CDR3aa: CASTTPGAAGANVLTF
CDR3nt: TGTGCCAGCACCACACCAGGGGCAGCTGGGGCCAACGTCCTGACTTTC

j_gene: TRBJ2-4
d_gene: TRBD1
v_gene: TRBV10-3
abundance: NA
CDR3aa: CAIARDRGKNIQYF
CDR3nt: TGTGCCATCGCCCGGGACAGGGGGAAAAACATTCAGTACTTC

j_gene: TRBJ2-7
d_gene: TRBD2
v_gene: TRBV6-1
abundance: NA
CDR3aa: CASRGLAGPYEQYF
CDR3nt: TGTGCCAGCAGGGGACTAGCGGGCCCCTACGAGCAGTACTTC

j_gene: TRBJ1-1
d_gene: TRBD1
v_gene: TRBV6-6
abundance: NA
CDR3aa: CASSPDRATEAFF
CDR3nt: TGTGCCAGCAGCCCGGACAGGGCCACTGAAGCTTTCTTT

j_gene: TRBJ2-7
d_gene: NA
v_gene: TRBV4-1
abundance: once
CDR3aa: CASSNLRSSYEQYF
CDR3nt: TGCGCCAGCAGCAACTTAAGGAGCAGCTACGAGCAGTACTTC

j_gene: TRBJ2-7
d_gene: NA
v_gene: TRBV9
abundance: NA
CDR3aa: CASSVGVDNYEQYF
CDR3nt: TGTGCCAGCAGCGTAGGGGTAGACAACTACGAGCAGTACTTC

j_gene: TRBJ1-1
d_gene: TRBD1
v_gene: TRBV6-5
abundance: NA
CDR3aa: CASSGLRGREAFF
CDR3nt: TGTGCCAGCAGTGGCCTAAGGGGGCGGGAAGCTTTCTTT

j_gene: TRBJ1-1
d_gene: NA
v_gene: TRBV19
abundance: NA
CDR3aa: CASSIGQLNTEAFF
CDR3nt: TGTGCCAGTAGTATAGGACAGTTGAACACTGAAGCTTTCTTT

j_gene: TRBJ2-6
d_gene: NA
v_gene: TRBV30
abundance: NA
CDR3aa: CAWSVARVNSGANVLTF
CDR3nt: TGTGCCTGGAGTGTAGCCAGGGTGAACTCTGGGGCCAACGTCCTGACTTTC

j_gene: TRBJ2-3
d_gene: TRBD1
v_gene: TRBV11-3
abundance: NA
CDR3aa: CASSRGTGTGLTDTQYF
CDR3nt: TGTGCCAGCAGCCGTGGTACAGGGACAGGGTTGACAGATACGCAGTATTTT

j_gene: TRBJ1-2
d_gene: TRBD1
v_gene: TRBV27
abundance: NA
CDR3aa: CASTTRDRPNYGYTF
CDR3nt: TGTGCCAGCACTACTCGGGACAGGCCCAACTATGGCTACACCTTC

j_gene: TRBJ1-4
d_gene: TRBD1
v_gene: TRBV15
abundance: NA
CDR3aa: CATSRGQGNEKLFF
CDR3nt: TGTGCCACCAGCAGAGGACAGGGTAATGAAAAACTGTTTTTT

j_gene: TRBJ2-6
d_gene: NA
v_gene: TRBV11-3
abundance: NA
CDR3aa: CASSPREAGANVLTF
CDR3nt: TGTGCCAGCAGCCCCAGGGAAGCTGGGGCCAACGTCCTGACTTTC

j_gene: TRBJ2-7
d_gene: NA
v_gene: TRBV14
abundance: once
CDR3aa: CASSQGFGTIRYEQYF
CDR3nt: TGTGCCAGCAGCCAGGGATTTGGGACAATTCGCTACGAGCAGTACTTC

j_gene: TRBJ2-1
d_gene: NA
v_gene: TRBV21-1
abundance: NA
CDR3aa: CASSKGEGTSGRALYEQFF
CDR3nt: TGTGCCAGCAGCAAAGGGGAGGGGACTAGCGGGAGGGCCCTATATGAGCAGTTCTTC

j_gene: TRBJ2-2
d_gene: TRBD2
v_gene: TRBV5-4
abundance: NA
CDR3aa: CASSSGSTSYNTGELFF
CDR3nt: TGTGCCAGCAGCTCTGGCTCGACTAGCTATAACACCGGGGAGCTGTTTTTT

j_gene: TRBJ2-1
d_gene: TRBD1
v_gene: TRBV19
abundance: NA
CDR3aa: CASSMPLLKTGGVVYNEQFF
CDR3nt: TGTGCCAGTAGTATGCCACTCCTGAAGACAGGGGGGGTCGTCTACAATGAGCAGTTCTTC

j_gene: TRBJ2-3
d_gene: NA
v_gene: TRBV2
abundance: NA
CDR3aa: CASSETGLFTDTQYF
CDR3nt: TGTGCCAGCAGTGAGACGGGTCTATTCACAGATACGCAGTATTTT

j_gene: TRBJ2-2
d_gene: TRBD2
v_gene: TRBV5-1
abundance: NA
CDR3aa: CASSWGTSGLSAGELFF
CDR3nt: TGCGCCAGCAGCTGGGGGACTAGCGGTTTGTCGGCCGGGGAGCTGTTTTTT

j_gene: TRBJ2-7
d_gene: NA
v_gene: TRBV6-6
abundance: NA
CDR3aa: CASTSPGGLSYEQYF
CDR3nt: TGTGCCAGCACATCCCCCGGGGGGCTATCCTACGAGCAGTACTTC

j_gene: TRBJ2-1
d_gene: TRBD1
v_gene: TRBV7-9
abundance: NA
CDR3aa: CASKGGQGQFF
CDR3nt: TGTGCCAGCAAGGGGGGACAGGGGCAGTTCTTC

j_gene: TRBJ1-1
d_gene: NA
v_gene: TRBV6-5
abundance: NA
CDR3aa: CASSYSKFRGITEAFF
CDR3nt: TGTGCCAGCAGTTACTCGAAATTTAGGGGTATAACTGAAGCTTTCTTT

j_gene: TRBJ1-5
d_gene: TRBD1
v_gene: TRBV10-3
abundance: NA
CDR3aa: CATSGQGSNQPQHF
CDR3nt: TGTGCCACCTCGGGACAGGGGAGCAATCAGCCCCAGCATTTT

j_gene: TRBJ2-1
d_gene: NA
v_gene: TRBV27
abundance: NA
CDR3aa: CASSLSISNEQFF
CDR3nt: TGTGCCAGCAGTTTATCCATCAGCAATGAGCAGTTCTTC

j_gene: TRBJ2-5
d_gene: NA
v_gene: TRBV30
abundance: once
CDR3aa: CAWSVMRRETQYF
CDR3nt: TGTGCCTGGAGTGTTATGAGGAGAGAGACCCAGTACTTC

j_gene: TRBJ2-7
d_gene: TRBD2
v_gene: TRBV6-1
abundance: NA
CDR3aa: CASRGGSSYEQYF
CDR3nt: TGTGCCAGCAGGGGGGGGTCGAGCTACGAGCAGTACTTC

j_gene: TRBJ1-3
d_gene: NA
v_gene: TRBV7-8
abundance: NA
CDR3aa: CASSPPRGGYSGNTIYF
CDR3nt: TGTGCCAGCAGCCCCCCGAGGGGGGGATACTCTGGAAACACCATATATTTT

j_gene: TRBJ2-1
d_gene: TRBD2
v_gene: TRBV4-3
abundance: NA
CDR3aa: CASSQAPSGSYNEQFF
CDR3nt: TGCGCCAGCAGCCAAGCCCCTAGCGGGTCCTACAATGAGCAGTTCTTC

j_gene: TRBJ2-2
d_gene: TRBD1
v_gene: TRBV13
abundance: NA
CDR3aa: CASSSGQGVTGELFF
CDR3nt: TGTGCCAGCAGCTCGGGACAGGGGGTCACCGGGGAGCTGTTTTTT

j_gene: TRBJ1-2
d_gene: NA
v_gene: TRBV6-1
abundance: NA
CDR3aa: CASSEDPRSNYGYTF
CDR3nt: TGTGCCAGCAGTGAAGATCCGAGGAGTAACTATGGCTACACCTTC

j_gene: TRBJ2-7
d_gene: TRBD1
v_gene: TRBV5-1
abundance: once
CDR3aa: CASTILGQGDGEQYF
CDR3nt: TGCGCCAGCACCATATTGGGACAGGGGGACGGGGAGCAGTACTTC

j_gene: TRBJ2-3
d_gene: NA
v_gene: TRBV30
abundance: NA
CDR3aa: CAWSLADTQYF
CDR3nt: TGTGCCTGGAGTCTAGCAGATACGCAGTATTTT

j_gene: TRBJ2-6
d_gene: TRBD1
v_gene: TRBV5-1
abundance: NA
CDR3aa: CASRKGTGTGANVLTF
CDR3nt: TGCGCCAGCAGAAAAGGGACAGGGACTGGGGCCAACGTCCTGACTTTC

j_gene: TRBJ1-5
d_gene: NA
v_gene: TRBV19
abundance: NA
CDR3aa: CASSWTERGAQHF
CDR3nt: TGTGCCAGTAGTTGGACAGAGAGGGGAGCCCAGCATTTT

j_gene: TRBJ2-6
d_gene: NA
v_gene: TRBV11-2
abundance: NA
CDR3aa: CASSSPGANVLTF
CDR3nt: TGTGCCAGCAGCTCGCCAGGAGCCAACGTCCTGACTTTC

j_gene: TRBJ1-2
d_gene: NA
v_gene: TRBV7-3
abundance: NA
CDR3aa: CASSFNPGTPDGYTF
CDR3nt: TGTGCCAGCAGCTTCAATCCCGGGACACCGGATGGCTACACCTTC

j_gene: TRBJ2-7
d_gene: TRBD2
v_gene: TRBV11-2
abundance: NA
CDR3aa: CASSLEREIHEQYF
CDR3nt: TGTGCCAGCAGCTTAGAGCGGGAGATACACGAGCAGTACTTC

j_gene: TRBJ1-2
d_gene: NA
v_gene: TRBV10-3
abundance: NA
CDR3aa: CAIRSDTENYGYTF
CDR3nt: TGTGCCATCAGGAGCGATACTGAGAACTATGGCTACACCTTC

j_gene: TRBJ2-3
d_gene: NA
v_gene: TRBV10-3
abundance: NA
CDR3aa: CAISLAGTQQGDTQYF
CDR3nt: TGTGCCATCTCCCTCGCCGGGACACAACAAGGAGATACGCAGTATTTT

j_gene: TRBJ2-3
d_gene: NA
v_gene: TRBV9
abundance: once
CDR3aa: CASSVGRGTTDTQYF
CDR3nt: TGTGCCAGCAGCGTAGGGCGGGGAACCACAGATACGCAGTATTTT

j_gene: TRBJ2-3
d_gene: TRBD2
v_gene: TRBV7-6
abundance: NA
CDR3aa: CASSQRLAGGPETDTQYF
CDR3nt: TGTGCCAGCAGCCAAAGACTAGCGGGAGGGCCGGAGACAGATACGCAGTATTTT